This entry features one T cell receptor (beta chain) sequence. Generated by immunoSEQ multiplex PCR, the TCRdb table keeps only in-frame clones and is missing some. The table lists roughly 1 million clones, about 80% of them singletons. This record belongs to a study of shared clonotypes between healthy human individuals. For the study at large: The donors, a couple of women and three men, were aged 18 to 49.

The receptor was derived from a man aged 18 to 35 in good health. Some clones in this sample may be carry-over from other donors' samples. The source material was memory CD4+ T cells from PBMCs. Subset indicated: CD45RA-negative fraction.

CDR3 DNA: TGTGCCAGCAGTTTTGGCCAGGGCACCAGCACAGATACGCAGTATTTT. Its translation: CASSFGQGTSTDTQYF. V is TRBV28 and J is TRBJ2-3, with TRBD1 as a possible D gene (5 bases). Germline lookup yields CDR1 MDHEN and CDR2 SYDVKM. The CDR3 is made up of 16 amino acids. V lost 3 bases to trimming and J lost 0 bases, with 13 bases between them.